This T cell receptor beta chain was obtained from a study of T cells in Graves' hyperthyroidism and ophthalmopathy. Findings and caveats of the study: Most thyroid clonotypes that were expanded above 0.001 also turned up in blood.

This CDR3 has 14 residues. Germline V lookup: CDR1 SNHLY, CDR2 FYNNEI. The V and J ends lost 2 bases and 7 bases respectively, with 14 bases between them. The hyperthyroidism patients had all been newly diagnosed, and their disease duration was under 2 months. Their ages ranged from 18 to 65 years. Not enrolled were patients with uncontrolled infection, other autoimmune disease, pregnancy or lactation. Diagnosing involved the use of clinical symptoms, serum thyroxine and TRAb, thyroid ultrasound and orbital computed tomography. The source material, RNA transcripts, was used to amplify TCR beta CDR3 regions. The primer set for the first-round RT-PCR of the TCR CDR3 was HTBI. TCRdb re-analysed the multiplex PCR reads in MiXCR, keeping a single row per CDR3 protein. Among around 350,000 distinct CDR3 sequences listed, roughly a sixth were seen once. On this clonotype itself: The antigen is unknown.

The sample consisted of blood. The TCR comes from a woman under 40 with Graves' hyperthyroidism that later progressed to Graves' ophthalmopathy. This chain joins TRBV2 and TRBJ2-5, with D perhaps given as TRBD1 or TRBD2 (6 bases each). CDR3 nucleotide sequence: TGTGCCAGCAGTGAACAGGGGTCGGAGGGGACCCAGTACTTC. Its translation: CASSEQGSEGTQYF.